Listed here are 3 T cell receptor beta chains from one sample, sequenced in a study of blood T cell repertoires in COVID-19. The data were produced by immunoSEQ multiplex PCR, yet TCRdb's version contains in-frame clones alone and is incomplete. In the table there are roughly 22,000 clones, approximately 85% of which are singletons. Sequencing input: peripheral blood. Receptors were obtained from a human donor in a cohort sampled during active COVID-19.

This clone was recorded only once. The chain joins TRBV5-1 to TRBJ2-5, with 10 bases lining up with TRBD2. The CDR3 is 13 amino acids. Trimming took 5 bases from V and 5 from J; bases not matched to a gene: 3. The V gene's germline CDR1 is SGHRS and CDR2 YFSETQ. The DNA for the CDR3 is TGCGCCAGCAGAGCGGGGGGGCCGGAGACCCAGTACTTC. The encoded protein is CASRAGGPETQYF.

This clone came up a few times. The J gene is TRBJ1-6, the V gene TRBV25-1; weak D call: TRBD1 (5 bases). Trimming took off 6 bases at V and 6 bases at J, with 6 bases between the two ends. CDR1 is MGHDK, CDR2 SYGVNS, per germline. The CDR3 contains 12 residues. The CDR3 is CASRQGNSPLHF. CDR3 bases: TGTGCCAGCAGGCAGGGTAATTCACCCCTCCACTTT.

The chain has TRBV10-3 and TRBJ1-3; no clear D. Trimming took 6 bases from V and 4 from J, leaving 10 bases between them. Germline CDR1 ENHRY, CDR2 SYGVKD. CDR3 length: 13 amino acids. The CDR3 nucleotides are TGTGCCATCAGCCCGGGTGCCGGAAACACCATATATTTT. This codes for CAISPGAGNTIYF.